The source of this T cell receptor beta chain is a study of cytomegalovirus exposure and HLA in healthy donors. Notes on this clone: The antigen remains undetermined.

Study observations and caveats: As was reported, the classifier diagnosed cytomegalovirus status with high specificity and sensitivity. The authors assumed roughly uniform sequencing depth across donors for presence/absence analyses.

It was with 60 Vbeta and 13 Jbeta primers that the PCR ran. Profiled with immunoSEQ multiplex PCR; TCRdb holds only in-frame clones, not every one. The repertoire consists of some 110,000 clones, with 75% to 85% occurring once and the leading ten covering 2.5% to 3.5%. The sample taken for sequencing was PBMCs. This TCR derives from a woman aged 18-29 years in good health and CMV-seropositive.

The CDR3 is CASSIDRGELSGNTIYF. CDR3 nucleotide sequence: TGTGCCAGTAGTATCGACAGGGGAGAACTCTCTGGAAACACCATATATTTT. The chain links TRBV19 to TRBJ1-3; TRBD1 agrees at 8 bases. The CDR3 is made up of 17 amino acids. CDR1 is LNHDA, CDR2 SQIVND, per germline (reference sequence). V shed 3 bases, J shed 0 bases, and the junction held 7 bases outside the gene matches.